This T cell receptor (beta chain) was recorded in a study of blood T cell repertoires in COVID-19. Study-wide context: Some COVID-19 samples were acute and others convalescent; all came from the United States, Italy and Spain. Sample material is recorded as cDNA or gDNA derived from T cells, B-cell-depleted T cells, or PBMCs.

Looked up from germline, CDR1 is GTSNPN and CDR2 is SVGIG (reference sequence). Losses at the gene ends were 4 bases for V and 1 base for J; bases not matched to a gene: 6. There are 14 residues in the CDR3. Per the study methods: It was from reference gene primer amplification that nucleated cell counts were estimated. Sequenced by immunoSEQ multiplex PCR; TCRdb stores in-frame clones only, minus some. V and J calls and clone size are those listed in that table; D and trimming were worked out from the DNA. The sample holds about 76,000 clones; roughly 80% are singletons and the top ten take 18%. Sequences were obtained from peripheral blood. The TCR was taken from a woman aged 60 to 75 with acute or convalescent COVID-19. The gene calls are TRBV30 and TRBJ2-5, with 7 bases fitting TRBD1. The CDR3 here is CAWTGGSPQETQYF. The CDR3 DNA reads as TGTGCCTGGACAGGGGGTTCCCCCCAAGAGACCCAGTACTTC.